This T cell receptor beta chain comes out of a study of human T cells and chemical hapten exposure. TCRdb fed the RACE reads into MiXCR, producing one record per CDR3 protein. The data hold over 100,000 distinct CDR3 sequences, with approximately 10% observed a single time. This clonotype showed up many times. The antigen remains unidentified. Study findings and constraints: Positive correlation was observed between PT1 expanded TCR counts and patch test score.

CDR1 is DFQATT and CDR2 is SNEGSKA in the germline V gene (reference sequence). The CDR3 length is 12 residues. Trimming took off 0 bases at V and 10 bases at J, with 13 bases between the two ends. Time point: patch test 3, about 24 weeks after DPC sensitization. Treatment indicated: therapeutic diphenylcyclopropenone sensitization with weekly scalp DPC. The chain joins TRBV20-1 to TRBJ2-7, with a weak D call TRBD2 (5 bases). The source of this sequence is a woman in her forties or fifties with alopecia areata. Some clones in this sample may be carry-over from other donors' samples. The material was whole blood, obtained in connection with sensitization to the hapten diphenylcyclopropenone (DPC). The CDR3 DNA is TGCAGTGCTAGAGATAGAGCGGTGGGACAGTACTTC. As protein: CSARDRAVGQYF.